The source of this T cell receptor beta chain is a study of cytotoxic CD8 clonotypes in ibrutinib-treated CLL. The data were produced by immunoSEQ multiplex PCR, yet TCRdb's version contains in-frame clones alone and is incomplete. The data contain a few hundred thousand clones, 70% of them seen just once; the ten biggest clones take up 15%. Germline CDR1 SGDLS, CDR2 YYNGEE. The V and J ends lost 4 bases and 5 bases respectively, with 19 bases between them. The CDR3 covers 15 residues. The rearrangement links TRBV9 to TRBJ2-7; D might be TRBD2 (6 bases). This receptor was taken from a human donor with chronic lymphocytic leukemia. Sequencing used PBMCs, obtained after 24 months of ibrutinib treatment. For the CDR3, the DNA is TGTGCCAGCAGCCCCCGCGGGGTAGGGGTGGACGAGCAGTACTTC. Protein sequence: CASSPRGVGVDEQYF.